The sequence of this T cell receptor (beta chain) was determined in a study of T cells after yellow fever vaccination. There are a few counts of this clonotype. For TCR, cDNA came from 5'RACE template switching, which added a universal primer site and UMIs. One entry per CDR3 protein results from TCRdb running MiXCR on the 5' RACE reads. The table lists 250,000 to 350,000 distinct CDR3 sequences, around 7% of them singletons, with 15% to 20% in the top ten. The sequences come from PBMCs, collected 45 days after the first yellow fever vaccination. The sequence was collected from a man between 18 and 29 years old who received the YFV17D yellow fever vaccine.

CDR3 sequence: CASSQVPQGGDTQYF. CDR3 sequence (DNA): TGTGCCAGCAGCCAAGTTCCCCAGGGTGGAGATACGCAGTATTTT. The chain uses TRBV3-1 and TRBJ2-3; perhaps TRBD1 as D (5 bases). Per germline, CDR1 LGHDT and CDR2 YNNKEL (reference sequence). The CDR3 covers 15 residues. Trimming stripped 1 base from V and 5 bases from J, with 13 bases between.